This T cell receptor (beta chain) was captured in a study of blood T cell repertoires in COVID-19. As for the study in general: From the United States, Italy and Spain came samples of acute and convalescent COVID-19. T cells, B-cell-depleted T cells, or PBMCs supplied cDNA or gDNA.

Source study methods: Researchers report that nucleated cell counts were estimated from reference gene primer amplification. Libraries were prepared by immunoSEQ multiplex PCR; TCRdb keeps only in-frame clonotypes and omits some of them. That table gives V, J and clone size, and the DNA gave D and trimming. Altogether 83,000 or so clones are present, roughly three quarters being singletons, with the ten largest covering approximately 9.3%. This clone was recorded only once. There are 15 residues in the CDR3. This clonotype was sampled from a woman of 80 years or more with acute or convalescent COVID-19. Sequencing used peripheral blood. The chain recombines TRBV21-1 with TRBJ1-5. TRBV21-1 is a pseudogene segment. The CDR3 DNA reads TGTGCCAGCACCTCAAGTAGTAGCTGCAATCAGCCCCAGCATTTT. This codes for CASTSSSSCNQPQHF.